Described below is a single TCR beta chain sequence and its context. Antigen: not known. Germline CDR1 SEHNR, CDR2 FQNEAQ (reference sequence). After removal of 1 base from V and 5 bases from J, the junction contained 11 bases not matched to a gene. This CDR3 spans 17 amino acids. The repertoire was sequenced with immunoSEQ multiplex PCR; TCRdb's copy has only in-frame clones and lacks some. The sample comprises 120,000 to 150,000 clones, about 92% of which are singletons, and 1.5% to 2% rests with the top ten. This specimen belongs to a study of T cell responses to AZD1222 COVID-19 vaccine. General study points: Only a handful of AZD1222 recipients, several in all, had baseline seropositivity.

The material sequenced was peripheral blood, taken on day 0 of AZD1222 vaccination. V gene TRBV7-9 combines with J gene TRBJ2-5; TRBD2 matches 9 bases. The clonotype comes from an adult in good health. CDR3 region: CASSLVRVAGDLETQYF. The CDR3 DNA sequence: TGTGCCAGCAGCTTAGTCAGGGTAGCGGGAGACCTGGAGACCCAGTACTTC. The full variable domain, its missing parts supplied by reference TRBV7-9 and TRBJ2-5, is DTGVSQNPRHKITKRGQNVTFRCDPISEHNRLYWYRQTLGQGPEFLTYFQNEAQLEKSRLLSDRFSAERPKGSFSTLEIQRTEQGDSAMYLCASSLVRVAGDLETQYFGPGTRLLVL.